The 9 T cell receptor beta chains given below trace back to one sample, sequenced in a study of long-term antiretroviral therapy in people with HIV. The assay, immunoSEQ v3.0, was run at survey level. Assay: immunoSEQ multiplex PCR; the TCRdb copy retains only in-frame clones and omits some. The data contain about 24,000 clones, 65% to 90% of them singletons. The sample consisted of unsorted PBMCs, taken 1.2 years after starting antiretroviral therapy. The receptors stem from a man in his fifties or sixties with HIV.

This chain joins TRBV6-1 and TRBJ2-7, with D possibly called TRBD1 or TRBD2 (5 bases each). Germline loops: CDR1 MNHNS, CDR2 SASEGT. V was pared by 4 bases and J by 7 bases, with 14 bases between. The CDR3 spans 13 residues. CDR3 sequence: CASSVGRLREQYF. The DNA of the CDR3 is TGTGCCAGCAGTGTGGGACGTCTTAGGGAGCAGTACTTC.

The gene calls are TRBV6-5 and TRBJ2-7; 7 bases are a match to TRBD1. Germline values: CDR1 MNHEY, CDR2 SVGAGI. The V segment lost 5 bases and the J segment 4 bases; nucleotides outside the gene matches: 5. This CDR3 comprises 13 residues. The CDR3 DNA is TGTGCCAGCAGTGCCTACAGGGGTTACGAGCAGTACTTC. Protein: CASSAYRGYEQYF.

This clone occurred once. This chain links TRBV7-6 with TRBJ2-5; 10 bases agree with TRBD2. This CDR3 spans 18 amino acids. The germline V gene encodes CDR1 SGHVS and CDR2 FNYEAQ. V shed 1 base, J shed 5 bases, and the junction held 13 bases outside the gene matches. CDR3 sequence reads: CASSLGASGGPGGETQYF. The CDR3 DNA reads TGTGCCAGCAGCTTAGGGGCTAGCGGGGGCCCTGGGGGGGAGACCCAGTACTTC.

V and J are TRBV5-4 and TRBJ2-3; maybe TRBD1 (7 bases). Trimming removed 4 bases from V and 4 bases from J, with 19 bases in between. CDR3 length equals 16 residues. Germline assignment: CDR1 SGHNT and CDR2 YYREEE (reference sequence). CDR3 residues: CASSPLGQGGADTQYF. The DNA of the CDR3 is TGTGCCAGCAGCCCCCTGGGGCAGGGGGGAGCAGATACGCAGTATTTT. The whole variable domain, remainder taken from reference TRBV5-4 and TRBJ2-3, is ETGVTQSPTHLIKTRGQQVTLRCSSQSGHNTVSWYQQALGQGPQFIFQYYREEENGRGNFPPRFSGLQFPNYSSELNVNALELDDSALYLCASSPLGQGGADTQYFGPGTRLTVL.

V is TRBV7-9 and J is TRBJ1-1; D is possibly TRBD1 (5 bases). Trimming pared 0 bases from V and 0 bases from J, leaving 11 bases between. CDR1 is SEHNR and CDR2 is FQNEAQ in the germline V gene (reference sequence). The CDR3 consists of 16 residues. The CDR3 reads CASSLAPTAMNTEAFF. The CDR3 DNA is TGTGCCAGCAGCTTAGCCCCGACAGCTATGAACACTGAAGCTTTCTTT.

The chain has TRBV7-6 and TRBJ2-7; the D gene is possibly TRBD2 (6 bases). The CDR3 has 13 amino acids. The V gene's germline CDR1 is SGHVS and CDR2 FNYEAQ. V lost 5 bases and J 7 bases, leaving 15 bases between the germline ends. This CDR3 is CASSPQEGSEQYF. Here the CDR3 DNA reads TGTGCCAGCAGCCCACAGGAGGGGTCGGAGCAGTACTTC.

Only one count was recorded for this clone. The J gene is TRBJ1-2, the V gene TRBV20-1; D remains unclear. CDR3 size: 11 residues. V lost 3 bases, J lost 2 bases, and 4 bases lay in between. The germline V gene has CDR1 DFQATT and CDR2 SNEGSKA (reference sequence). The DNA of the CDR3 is TGCAGTGCTAGTCCCAACTATGGCTACACCTTC. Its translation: CSASPNYGYTF.

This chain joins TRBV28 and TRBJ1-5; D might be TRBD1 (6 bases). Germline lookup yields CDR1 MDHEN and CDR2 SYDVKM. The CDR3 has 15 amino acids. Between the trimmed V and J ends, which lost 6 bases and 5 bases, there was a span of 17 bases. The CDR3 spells CASRKGGVWDQPQHF. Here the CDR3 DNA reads TGTGCCAGCAGAAAGGGGGGGGTTTGGGATCAGCCCCAGCATTTT.

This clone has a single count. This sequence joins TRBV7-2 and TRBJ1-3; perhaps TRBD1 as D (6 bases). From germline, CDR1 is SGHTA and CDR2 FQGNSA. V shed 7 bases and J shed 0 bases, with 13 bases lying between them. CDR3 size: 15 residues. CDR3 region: CASTQDSFSGNTIYF. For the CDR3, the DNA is TGTGCCAGCACCCAGGACAGCTTCTCTGGAAACACCATATATTTT.